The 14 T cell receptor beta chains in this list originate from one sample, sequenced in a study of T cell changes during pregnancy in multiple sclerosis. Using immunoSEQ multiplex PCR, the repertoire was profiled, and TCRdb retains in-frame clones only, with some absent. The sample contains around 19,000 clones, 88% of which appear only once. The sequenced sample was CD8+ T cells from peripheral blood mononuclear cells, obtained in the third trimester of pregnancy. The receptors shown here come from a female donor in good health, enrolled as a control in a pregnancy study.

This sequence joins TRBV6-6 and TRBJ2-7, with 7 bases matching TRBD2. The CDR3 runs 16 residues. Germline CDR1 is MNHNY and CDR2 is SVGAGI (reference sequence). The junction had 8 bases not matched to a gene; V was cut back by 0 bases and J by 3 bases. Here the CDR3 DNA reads TGTGCCAGCAGTTACTCAACGGCGGGAGTAGGCTACGAGCAGTACTTC. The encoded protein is CASSYSTAGVGYEQYF.

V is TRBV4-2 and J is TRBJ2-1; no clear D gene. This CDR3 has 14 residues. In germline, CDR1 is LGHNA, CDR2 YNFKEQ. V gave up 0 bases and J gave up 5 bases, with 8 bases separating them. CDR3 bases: TGTGCCAGCAGCCAAGATCCAGATAACAATGAGCAGTTCTTC. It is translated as CASSQDPDNNEQFF.

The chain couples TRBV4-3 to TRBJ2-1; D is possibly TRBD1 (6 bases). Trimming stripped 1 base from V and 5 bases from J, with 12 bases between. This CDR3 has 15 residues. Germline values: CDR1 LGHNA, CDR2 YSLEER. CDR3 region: CASSQGRGLNNEQFF. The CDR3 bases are TGCGCCAGCAGCCAAGGCAGGGGATTAAACAATGAGCAGTTCTTC.

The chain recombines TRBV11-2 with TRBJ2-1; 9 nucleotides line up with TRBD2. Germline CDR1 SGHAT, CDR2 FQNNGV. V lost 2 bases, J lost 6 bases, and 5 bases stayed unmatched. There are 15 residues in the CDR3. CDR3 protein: CASSLTREGLNEQFF. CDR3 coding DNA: TGTGCCAGCAGCTTAACGCGGGAGGGCCTCAATGAGCAGTTCTTC.

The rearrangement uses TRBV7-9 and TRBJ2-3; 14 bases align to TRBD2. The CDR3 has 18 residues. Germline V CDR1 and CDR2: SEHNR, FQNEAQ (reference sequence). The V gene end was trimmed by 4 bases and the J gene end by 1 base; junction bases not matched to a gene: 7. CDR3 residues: CASSSRLAGGRGTDTQYF. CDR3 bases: TGTGCCAGCAGCTCGAGACTAGCGGGAGGGAGGGGCACAGATACGCAGTATTTT.

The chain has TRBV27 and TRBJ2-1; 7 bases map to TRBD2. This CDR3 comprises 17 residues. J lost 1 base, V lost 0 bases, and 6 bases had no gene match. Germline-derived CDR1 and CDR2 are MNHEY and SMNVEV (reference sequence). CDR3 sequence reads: CASSLSTAGASYNEQFF. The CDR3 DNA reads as TGTGCCAGCAGTTTATCGACGGCGGGAGCATCCTACAATGAGCAGTTCTTC.

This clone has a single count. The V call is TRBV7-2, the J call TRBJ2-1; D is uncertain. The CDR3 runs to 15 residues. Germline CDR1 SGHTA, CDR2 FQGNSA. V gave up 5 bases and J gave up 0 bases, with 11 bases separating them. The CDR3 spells CASSPVESSYNEQFF. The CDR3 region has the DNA TGTGCCAGCAGCCCCGTCGAGAGCTCCTACAATGAGCAGTTCTTC.

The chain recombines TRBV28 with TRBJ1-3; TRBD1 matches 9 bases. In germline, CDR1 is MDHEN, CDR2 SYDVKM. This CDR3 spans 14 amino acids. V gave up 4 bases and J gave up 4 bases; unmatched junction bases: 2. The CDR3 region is CASSSGQGGNTIYF. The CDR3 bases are TGTGCCAGCAGTTCAGGACAGGGGGGAAACACCATATATTTT.

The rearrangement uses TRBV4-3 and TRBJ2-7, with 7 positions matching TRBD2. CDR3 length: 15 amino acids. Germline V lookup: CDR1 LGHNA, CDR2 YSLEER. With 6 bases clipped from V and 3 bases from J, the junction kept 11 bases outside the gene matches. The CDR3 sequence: CASSTSGDPIYEQYF. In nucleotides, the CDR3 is TGCGCCAGCAGTACAAGCGGGGACCCTATCTACGAGCAGTACTTC.

The CDR3, as DNA: TGTGCCAGCAGCTTTGGGCAGGGGTCCACAGATACGCAGTATTTT. It specifies CASSFGQGSTDTQYF. V usage is TRBV7-9 and J usage is TRBJ2-3, with a tentative D call TRBD1 (6 bases). This CDR3 spans 15 amino acids. Germline assignment: CDR1 SEHNR and CDR2 FQNEAQ (reference sequence). V gave up 3 bases and J gave up 2 bases, with 12 bases separating them.

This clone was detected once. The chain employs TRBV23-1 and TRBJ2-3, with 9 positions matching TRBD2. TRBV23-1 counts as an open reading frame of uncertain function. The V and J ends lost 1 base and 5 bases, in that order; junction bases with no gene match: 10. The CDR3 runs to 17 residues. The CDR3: CASSQCSGSGAEDTQYF. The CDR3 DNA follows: TGCGCCAGCAGTCAATGTAGCGGGAGTGGGGCCGAAGATACGCAGTATTTT.

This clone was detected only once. This CDR3 reads CARSLSTGGVQRHSYEQYF. In DNA, the CDR3 is TGTGCCAGAAGCTTATCGACAGGGGGAGTTCAGAGACACTCCTACGAGCAGTACTTC. The chain couples TRBV5-3 to TRBJ2-7; 9 bases map to TRBD1. TRBV5-3 is reported as an ORF; its role is uncertain. The CDR3 extends over 19 amino acids. V trimming: 2 bases; J trimming: 0 bases; junction bases outside the gene matches: 15.

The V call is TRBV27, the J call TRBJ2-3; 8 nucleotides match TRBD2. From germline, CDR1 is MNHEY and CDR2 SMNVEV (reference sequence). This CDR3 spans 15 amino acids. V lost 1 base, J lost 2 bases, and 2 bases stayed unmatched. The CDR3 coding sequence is TGTGCCAGCAGTTTATTACTAGCGGCCACAGATACGCAGTATTTT. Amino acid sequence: CASSLLLAATDTQYF.

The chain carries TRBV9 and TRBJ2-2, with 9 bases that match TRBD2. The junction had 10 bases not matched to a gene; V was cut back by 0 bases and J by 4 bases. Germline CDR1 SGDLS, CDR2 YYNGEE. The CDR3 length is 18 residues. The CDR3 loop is CASSVAASGATLTGELFF. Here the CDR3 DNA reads TGTGCCAGCAGCGTAGCGGCTAGCGGGGCTACACTCACCGGGGAGCTGTTTTTT.